This TCR beta chain was retrieved from a study of T cell responses to AZD1222 COVID-19 vaccine. The length of the CDR3 is 13 residues. Trimming shortened V by 2 bases and J by 4 bases, and 8 bases separated the two germline ends. This table comes from immunoSEQ multiplex PCR, and its TCRdb copy is limited to in-frame clones, with some not included. The data show about 110,000 clones, with approximately 92% seen just once and about 1.2% held by the top ten. This chain uses TRBV12-3 or TRBV12-4 with TRBJ1-1; possibly TRBD1 for D (5 bases). This sample comprised peripheral blood, obtained on day 0 of AZD1222 vaccination. The source is an adult in good health. Here the CDR3 reads CASSLTRGTEAFF. DNA for the CDR3: TGTGCCAGCAGTTTAACGAGGGGCACTGAAGCTTTCTTT.